The source of this T cell receptor beta chain is a study of blood T cell repertoires in COVID-19. The repertoire was sequenced with immunoSEQ multiplex PCR; TCRdb's copy has only in-frame clones and lacks some. The sample carries approximately 100,000 clones, 75% to 90% recorded once. Trimming took off 2 bases at V and 0 bases at J, with 11 bases between the two ends. CDR3 length: 16 residues. Germline CDR1 is MNHNS and CDR2 is SASEGT. The V call is TRBV6-1, the J call TRBJ1-3; D ambiguous. Sequenced input: peripheral blood. The TCR sequence derives from a woman between 45 and 60 years old with acute or convalescent COVID-19. The DNA of the CDR3 is TGTGCCAGCAGTGAACCGGGATTTAACTCTGGAAACACCATATATTTT. It translates to CASSEPGFNSGNTIYF.